This T cell receptor beta chain was sequenced for a study of T cell changes during pregnancy in multiple sclerosis. V lost 3 bases, J lost 5 bases, and 7 bases stayed unmatched. Germline V gives CDR1 SGDLS, CDR2 YYNGEE. CDR3 length equals 14 residues. Sequenced by immunoSEQ multiplex PCR; TCRdb stores in-frame clones only, minus some. This sample has 50,000 to 65,000 clones, with around 90% found just once. This TCR derives from a female donor with multiple sclerosis, enrolled in a pregnancy study. V usage is TRBV9 and J usage is TRBJ1-1; 7 bases fit TRBD1. The sample consisted of CD4+ T cells from peripheral blood mononuclear cells, taken in the first trimester of pregnancy. CDR3 nucleotide sequence: TGTGCCAGCAGCGGAGAGGGGGCTCTGACTGAAGCTTTCTTT. Its protein product is CASSGEGALTEAFF.